The 22 T cell receptor beta chains below come from one sample, sequenced in a study of T-cell memory formation after mild COVID-19. TCRdb independently ran MiXCR on the 5' RACE reads; one entry per CDR3 protein. The sample records fewer than 350,000 distinct CDR3 sequences, 8% to 10% being singletons. The material sequenced was PBMCs or a T cell subset sorted from them (not recorded which). These receptors came from a man aged 18 to 29 who had mild COVID-19 (a few samples of this study predate the infection). Cell type and time point are not known.

The rearrangement uses TRBV20-1 and TRBJ2-1, with 7 positions matching TRBD1. The V and J ends lost 0 bases and 3 bases, in that order; junction bases with no gene match: 8. The CDR3 has 16 amino acids. The germline V gene has CDR1 DFQATT and CDR2 SNEGSKA (reference sequence). The CDR3, as DNA: TGCAGTGCTAGAGATTTTCCGGGACAGAGCTACAATGAGCAGTTCTTC. Translating gives CSARDFPGQSYNEQFF.

Written as DNA, the CDR3 is TGTGCCAGCAGCTTCGAGGGCAGTGTAGATACGCAGTATTTT. As protein: CASSFEGSVDTQYF. The rearrangement joins TRBV11-3 to TRBJ2-3; D is possibly TRBD2 (5 bases). The CDR3 is 14 residues long. From germline, CDR1 is SGHNT and CDR2 YENEEA. Trimming stripped 3 bases from V and 5 bases from J, with 12 bases between.

The CDR3 loop is CASKPTGLLTDTQYF. The CDR3 region has the DNA TGTGCCAGCAAACCAACAGGACTACTCACAGATACGCAGTATTTT. V is TRBV6-5 and J is TRBJ2-3, with TRBD2 as a possible D gene (6 bases). This CDR3 has 15 residues. V lost 7 bases and J 2 bases, leaving 16 bases between the germline ends. Germline CDR1 reads MNHEY; CDR2 reads SVGAGI.

The chain has TRBV5-5 and TRBJ1-1, with D unclear. The CDR3 loop spans 13 amino acids. Trimming took 4 bases from V and 6 from J, leaving 13 bases between them. The germline V gene has CDR1 SGHKS and CDR2 YYEKEE (reference sequence). The CDR3 DNA is TGTGCCAGCAGCGACGGACCGGCCCCTGAAGCTTTCTTT. Translation: CASSDGPAPEAFF.

The rearrangement links TRBV2 to TRBJ2-7, with 7 bases that match TRBD2. The CDR3 has 12 residues. Germline V gives CDR1 SNHLY, CDR2 FYNNEI. The V gene end was trimmed by 7 bases and the J gene end by 5 bases; junction bases not matched to a gene: 5. CDR3 nucleotides: TGTGCCAGCACCCCGGGGGGAGACGAGCAGTACTTC. Translation: CASTPGGDEQYF.

This clonotype came up a few times. The chain recombines TRBV7-6 with TRBJ2-3; unclear D gene. Deletions cut 5 bases from V and 11 bases from J, with 11 bases between. This CDR3 region has 11 residues. Germline CDR1 reads SGHVS; CDR2 reads FNYEAQ. This CDR3 reads CASSRRIVQYF. The CDR3 nucleotides are TGTGCCAGCAGCCGCCGGATCGTGCAGTATTTT.

There are many counts of this clonotype. This rearrangement joins TRBV14 to TRBJ1-4; 7 nucleotides match TRBD1. V gave up 0 bases and J gave up 6 bases; unmatched junction bases: 7. The CDR3 totals 16 residues. The germline gives CDR1 SGHDN, CDR2 FVKESK. The CDR3 loop is CASSQDRGQTYEKLFF. The CDR3 DNA reads as TGTGCCAGCAGCCAAGATCGGGGACAGACTTATGAAAAACTGTTTTTT.

This clonotype was seen at least ten times. V is TRBV7-2 and J is TRBJ2-2, with D uncertain. V lost 4 bases and J 7 bases, leaving 16 bases between the germline ends. CDR1 is SGHTA, CDR2 FQGNSA, per germline. The CDR3 sequence is 15 residues long. The CDR3 sequence is CASSYVAPWGGELFF. Here the CDR3 DNA reads TGTGCCAGCAGCTACGTTGCCCCTTGGGGCGGGGAGCTGTTTTTT.

This clonotype has more than one count but fewer than ten. The chain is built from TRBV7-9 and TRBJ2-3; D might be TRBD2 (6 bases). CDR1 is SEHNR, CDR2 FQNEAQ, per germline (reference sequence). V was pared by 7 bases and J by 0 bases, with 11 bases between. This CDR3 region has 14 residues. The DNA for the CDR3 is TGTGCCAGCATCGGGACTGCTAGCACAGATACGCAGTATTTT. Translation: CASIGTASTDTQYF.

The rearrangement uses TRBV27 and TRBJ2-1, with 11 bases aligning to TRBD2. The CDR3 has 17 amino acids. V lost 7 bases and J lost 4; bases outside the gene matches: 12. CDR1 is MNHEY and CDR2 is SMNVEV in the germline V gene (reference sequence). In DNA, the CDR3 is TGTGCCAGCACCGGGGGCGCGGGGACTAGCGGATACAATGAGCAGTTCTTC. Translating gives CASTGGAGTSGYNEQFF.

For the CDR3, the DNA is TGCGCCAGCAGCCCCCGGACAGGTAATGAAACTGAAGCTTTCTTT. Translation gives CASSPRTGNETEAFF. V and J are TRBV5-1 and TRBJ1-1; 7 bases match TRBD1. The CDR3 loop spans 15 amino acids. CDR1 is SGHRS and CDR2 is YFSETQ in the germline V gene. With 4 bases clipped from V and 5 bases from J, the junction kept 11 bases outside the gene matches.

This clonotype showed up many times. The chain links TRBV7-2 to TRBJ1-2, with no clear D. Trimming shortened V by 4 bases and J by 6 bases, and 9 bases separated the two germline ends. The CDR3 runs to 12 residues. Germline V lookup: CDR1 SGHTA, CDR2 FQGNSA. CDR3 DNA sequence: TGTGCCAGCAGCTCCCGGTTTGATGGCTACACCTTC. Protein: CASSSRFDGYTF.

This clonotype has just a few counts. The V call is TRBV2, the J call TRBJ1-5, with 7 bases identical to TRBD1. This CDR3 contains 15 residues. J lost 7 bases, V lost 7 bases, and 13 bases had no gene match. Per germline, CDR1 SNHLY and CDR2 FYNNEI. The DNA of the CDR3 is TGTGCCAGCACCGAAGGTAAAGGGGGCTACCAGCCCCAGCATTTT. It codes for CASTEGKGGYQPQHF.

In its sample, this clonotype was seen many times. The chain combines TRBV15 with TRBJ2-5; D may be TRBD2 (6 bases). V lost 0 bases and J 5 bases, leaving 10 bases between the germline ends. CDR1 and CDR2 from the germline V gene are LNHNV and YYDKDF (reference sequence). The CDR3 runs 14 residues. The CDR3 sequence: CATSRDRGKETQYF. In DNA, the CDR3 is TGTGCCACCAGCAGAGATCGCGGGAAGGAGACCCAGTACTTC.

This chain uses TRBV5-1 with TRBJ1-1; tentative D call: TRBD1 (6 bases). V was trimmed by 3 bases and J by 1 base, leaving 10 bases between them. Germline V lookup: CDR1 SGHRS, CDR2 YFSETQ. This CDR3 spans 14 amino acids. CDR3 protein: CASSSTGWNTEAFF. CDR3 DNA: TGCGCCAGCAGCTCGACAGGCTGGAACACTGAAGCTTTCTTT.

This clonotype was detected only a few times. The chain carries TRBV29-1 and TRBJ2-1; the match to TRBD2 covers 7 bases. Germline V gene sequence: CDR1 SQVTM, CDR2 ANQGSEA. CDR3 length equals 14 residues. V was pared by 7 bases and J by 5 bases, with 11 bases of the junction left unmatched. CDR3 coding DNA: TGCAGCGCCGCGGGGGACCTTAATAACAATGAGCAGTTCTTC. Its translation: CSAAGDLNNNEQFF.

This clonotype turned up a few times. The chain joins TRBV27 to TRBJ2-4; 13 bases agree with TRBD2. Germline loops: CDR1 MNHEY, CDR2 SMNVEV (reference sequence). This CDR3 has 17 amino acids. V shed 8 bases and J 0 bases; nucleotides not matched to a gene: 7. The CDR3 protein is CASSRTSGGIAKNIQYF. As DNA, the CDR3 is TGTGCCAGCTCCCGGACTAGCGGGGGAATAGCCAAAAACATTCAGTACTTC.

This clonotype was seen repeatedly, ten times or more. This chain links TRBV6-5 with TRBJ2-1; TRBD1 aligns across 9 bases. Germline V lookup: CDR1 MNHEY, CDR2 SVGAGI. The CDR3 consists of 14 residues. V dropped 7 bases and J dropped 7; count of bases not matched to a gene: 8. For the CDR3, the DNA is TGTGCCAGCACGCAGGGGACAGGGTGGAATGAGCAGTTCTTC. Protein product: CASTQGTGWNEQFF.

The chain employs TRBV7-2 and TRBJ2-3, with D uncertain. Germline V gene sequence: CDR1 SGHTA, CDR2 FQGNSA. The germline V and J ends were trimmed by 1 base and 3 bases, with 11 bases remaining between them. CDR3 length equals 15 residues. CDR3 sequence: CASSLDSFRTDTQYF. Here the CDR3 DNA reads TGTGCCAGCAGCTTAGATAGTTTTCGGACAGATACGCAGTATTTT.

This clonotype was seen a few times. The chain employs TRBV5-1 and TRBJ1-4, with D tentatively TRBD1 (5 bases). The CDR3 has 15 residues. V gave up 2 bases and J gave up 7 bases, with 15 bases separating them. Germline values: CDR1 SGHRS, CDR2 YFSETQ. The CDR3: CASSFEGRGGEKLFF. CDR3 DNA sequence: TGCGCCAGCAGCTTCGAGGGAAGGGGCGGTGAAAAACTGTTTTTT.

The chain employs TRBV12-3 or TRBV12-4 and TRBJ2-7; TRBD1 matches at 8 bases. Unmatched junction bases numbered 2, after V lost 8 bases and J lost 2 bases. This CDR3 is 12 amino acids long. The CDR3 DNA is TGTGCCAGCCAGGGGGCAGCCTACGAGCAGTACTTC. Amino acids: CASQGAAYEQYF.

This chain uses TRBV9 with TRBJ2-3, with D unresolved. Germline V lookup: CDR1 SGDLS, CDR2 YYNGEE. V lost 4 bases, J lost 1 base, and 10 bases lay in between. This CDR3 spans 14 amino acids. CDR3 residues: CASSKGPGTDTQYF. Here the CDR3 DNA reads TGTGCCAGCAGCAAAGGTCCGGGCACAGATACGCAGTATTTT.